Below, 20 T cell receptor beta chains from the same sample are listed, as sequenced in a study of blood T cell repertoires in COVID-19. Measured with immunoSEQ multiplex PCR; TCRdb has only the in-frame clones, and not every one. The top ten hold about 20% of the sample, which has about 170,000 clones, less than 80% seen once. The sequenced sample consisted of PBMCs or T cells enriched from blood (not recorded which). All receptors derive from a woman between 70 and 85 years old in a cohort exposed to, infected with or recovered from COVID-19 (not recorded which).

This chain links TRBV5-4 with TRBJ2-3; 11 nucleotides agree with TRBD2. The trim removed 2 bases at V and 0 bases at J, leaving 2 bases unmatched. This CDR3 has 16 residues. Germline lookup yields CDR1 SGHNT and CDR2 YYREEE (reference sequence). The CDR3 nucleotides read TGTGCCAGCAGCTTTCGACTAGCGGGAAGCACAGATACGCAGTATTTT. This gives the protein CASSFRLAGSTDTQYF.

The count of this clone is one. V usage is TRBV5-1 and J usage is TRBJ1-4; perhaps TRBD1 as D (5 bases). Per the germline V gene, CDR1 is SGHRS and CDR2 is YFSETQ. CDR3 length: 14 residues. The germline V and J ends were trimmed by 5 bases and 0 bases, with 8 bases remaining between them. The CDR3 protein is CASRGQATNEKLFF. DNA of the CDR3: TGCGCCAGCAGAGGACAAGCAACTAATGAAAAACTGTTTTTT.

A single count supports this clone. This sequence joins TRBV15 and TRBJ1-2; D may be TRBD1 (5 bases). CDR3 length: 19 amino acids. The V gene's germline CDR1 is LNHNV and CDR2 YYDKDF (reference sequence). The V end was cut by 0 bases, the J end by 1 base, with 21 bases between. The CDR3 coding sequence is TGTGCCACCAGCAGAGATAGGAGCTTTCGGCAGGGTGGTAACTATGGCTACACCTTC. It codes for CATSRDRSFRQGGNYGYTF.

The J gene is TRBJ1-2, the V gene TRBV25-1; D is possibly TRBD1 (5 bases). Germline V gives CDR1 MGHDK, CDR2 SYGVNS. The CDR3 contains 17 residues. V was trimmed by 9 bases and J by 3 bases, leaving 26 bases between them. CDR3 loop: CARGAVRQTHCDYGYTF. CDR3 DNA: TGTGCCAGGGGCGCCGTGCGACAGACTCACTGCGACTATGGCTACACCTTC.

The chain uses TRBV6-5 and TRBJ2-7; the D gene is possibly TRBD1 (6 bases). Germline-derived CDR1 and CDR2 are MNHEY and SVGAGI. This CDR3 spans 12 amino acids. Trimming stripped 10 bases from V and 2 bases from J, with 12 bases between. CDR3: CATQQGTYEQYF. In DNA, the CDR3 is TGTGCCACCCAGCAGGGGACCTACGAGCAGTACTTC.

The chain carries TRBV28 and TRBJ2-1, with 9 positions matching TRBD2. The CDR3 spans 14 residues. V was clipped by 7 bases and J by 6 bases; unmatched bases: 7. The V gene's germline CDR1 is MDHEN and CDR2 SYDVKM. As DNA, the CDR3 is TGTGCCAGCATCTGGGCTAGCGGGGTCAATGAGCAGTTCTTC. This translates into CASIWASGVNEQFF.

The chain couples TRBV4-3 to TRBJ2-1; 9 positions match TRBD2. Germline assignment: CDR1 LGHNA and CDR2 YSLEER. The ends lost 0 bases at V and 8 bases at J; junction bases unmatched: 14. This CDR3 region has 18 residues. CDR3 region: CASSQEPFGGRGGYEQFF. In DNA, the CDR3 is TGCGCCAGCAGCCAAGAACCCTTTGGCGGGAGGGGGGGATATGAGCAGTTCTTC.

The chain recombines TRBV3-1 (or the pseudogene TRBV3-2) with TRBJ1-2, with D possibly being TRBD1 (5 bases). There are 16 residues in the CDR3. Germline assignment: CDR1 LGHDT and CDR2 YNNKEL (reference sequence). V was pared by 0 bases and J by 4 bases, with 15 bases between. As DNA, the CDR3 is TGTGCCAGCAGCCAAGATCGGCACAGGCGGACCTATGGCTACACCTTC. This codes for CASSQDRHRRTYGYTF.

This chain uses TRBV5-1 with TRBJ1-4; no firm D call. This CDR3 region has 15 residues. Trimming took off 6 bases at V and 4 bases at J, with 16 bases between the two ends. CDR1 is SGHRS and CDR2 is YFSETQ in the germline V gene. In DNA, the CDR3 is TGCGCCAGCAAGAAGGGAGACTTAATTAATGAAAAACTGTTTTTT. As protein: CASKKGDLINEKLFF.

The chain has TRBV7-8 and TRBJ2-7, with D tentatively TRBD2 (6 bases). The V gene's germline CDR1 is SGHVS and CDR2 FQNEAQ. This CDR3 is built from 14 residues. Trimming left V 1 base short and J 6 bases short, with 13 bases between. CDR3 amino acids: CASSLDGRRGEQYF. CDR3 sequence (DNA): TGTGCCAGCAGCTTAGACGGGAGACGGGGCGAGCAGTACTTC.

The chain links TRBV18 to TRBJ1-6; 9 nucleotides match TRBD1. Per germline, CDR1 KGHSH and CDR2 LQKENI. V shed 4 bases, J shed 7 bases, and the junction held 2 bases outside the gene matches. CDR3 length: 14 amino acids. The CDR3 DNA follows: TGTGCCAGCTCACTGGGACAGGGAAATTCACCCCTCCACTTT. Protein product: CASSLGQGNSPLHF.

The chain is built from TRBV2 and TRBJ2-7, with TRBD2 identical over 10 bases. The V segment lost 7 bases and the J segment 2 bases; nucleotides outside the gene matches: 5. The CDR3 has 14 residues. CDR1 is SNHLY and CDR2 is FYNNEI in the germline V gene. The CDR3 coding sequence is TGTGCCAGCACCGGAGCGGGAGGGACCTACGAGCAGTACTTC. Protein: CASTGAGGTYEQYF.

Regarding this clone: At one end, the junction sequence differs from germline, possibly due to a read error. This chain connects TRBV7-7 to TRBJ2-6, with TRBD2 matching 8 bases. CDR3 length equals 20 residues. Germline CDR1 is SSHAT and CDR2 is FNYEAQ (reference sequence). The CDR3 spells CASSPTVLPGGTSGANVLTF. The CDR3, as DNA: TGTGCTAGCAGCCCCACCGTACTGCCGGGAGGGACTTCTGGGGCCAACGTCCTGACTTTC.

The chain has TRBV24-1 and TRBJ2-1; D perhaps matches TRBD1 (6 bases). Trimming shortened V by 3 bases and J by 0 bases, and 8 bases separated the two germline ends. Germline V gene sequence: CDR1 KGHDR, CDR2 SFDVKD. The CDR3 sequence is 15 residues long. In DNA, the CDR3 is TGTGCCACCAGTGATAGGGGGAGCTCCTACAATGAGCAGTTCTTC. Encoded protein: CATSDRGSSYNEQFF.

The chain carries TRBV5-5 and TRBJ1-1; D is uncertain. The V gene lost 4 bases and the J gene lost 4 bases, with 11 bases spanning the gap. The CDR3 is 13 amino acids. CDR1 and CDR2 (germline): SGHKS, YYEKEE (reference sequence). The CDR3 DNA is TGTGCCAGCAGCCTAAGTTGGAGCACTGAAGCTTTCTTT. Translating it yields CASSLSWSTEAFF. Using reference TRBV5-5 and TRBJ1-1 for the parts outside the CDR3, the full variable domain is DAGVTQSPTHLIKTRGQQVTLRCSPISGHKSVSWYQQVLGQGPQFIFQYYEKEERGRGNFPDRFSARQFPNYSSELNVNALLLGDSALYLCASSLSWSTEAFFGQGTRLTVV.

In this sample, this clone turned up once. This chain joins TRBV11-2 and TRBJ2-5; tentatively, D is TRBD2 (6 bases). V dropped 8 bases and J dropped 0 bases, with 10 bases sitting between them. The CDR3 is made up of 13 amino acids. Germline values: CDR1 SGHAT, CDR2 FQNNGV. The CDR3 here is CASGGFHQETQYF. CDR3 sequence (DNA): TGTGCCAGCGGGGGGTTCCACCAAGAGACCCAGTACTTC.

By sample fraction, this clone is medium-sized. This chain links TRBV5-1 with TRBJ2-1; 8 nucleotides line up with TRBD1. The CDR3 is 14 amino acids. With 4 bases clipped from V and 7 bases from J, the junction kept 7 bases outside the gene matches. Germline CDR1 is SGHRS and CDR2 is YFSETQ. CDR3 bases: TGCGCCAGCAGCCAGGGACAGGCAGCGAATGAGCAGTTCTTC. As protein: CASSQGQAANEQFF.

As for this clone: In the same sample, other DNA sequences code for this CDR3. The V call is TRBV6-5, the J call TRBJ2-7; possibly TRBD2 for D (6 bases). The CDR3 length is 14 residues. V shed 0 bases and J shed 2 bases, with 8 bases lying between them. CDR1 and CDR2 (germline): MNHEY, SVGAGI. The CDR3 sequence: CASSYSGGTYEQYF. CDR3 bases: TGTGCCAGCAGTTACTCGGGCGGGACCTACGAGCAGTACTTC.

The chain combines TRBV2 with TRBJ2-5; D is perhaps TRBD1 (6 bases). The CDR3 loop spans 14 amino acids. Deletions cut 6 bases from V and 0 bases from J, with 11 bases between. CDR1 and CDR2 (germline): SNHLY, FYNNEI. CDR3 in DNA: TGTGCCAGCAGGACCGACAGGAACCAAGAGACCCAGTACTTC. Amino acids: CASRTDRNQETQYF.

The gene calls are TRBV24-1 and TRBJ1-1; D unresolved. CDR1 and CDR2 from the germline V gene are KGHDR and SFDVKD. The CDR3 extends over 12 amino acids. V was shortened by 5 bases and J by 7 bases, with 10 bases between the two germline ends. This chain's CDR3 is CATSGYRGEAFF. In DNA, the CDR3 is TGTGCCACCAGTGGTTATAGAGGTGAAGCTTTCTTT.